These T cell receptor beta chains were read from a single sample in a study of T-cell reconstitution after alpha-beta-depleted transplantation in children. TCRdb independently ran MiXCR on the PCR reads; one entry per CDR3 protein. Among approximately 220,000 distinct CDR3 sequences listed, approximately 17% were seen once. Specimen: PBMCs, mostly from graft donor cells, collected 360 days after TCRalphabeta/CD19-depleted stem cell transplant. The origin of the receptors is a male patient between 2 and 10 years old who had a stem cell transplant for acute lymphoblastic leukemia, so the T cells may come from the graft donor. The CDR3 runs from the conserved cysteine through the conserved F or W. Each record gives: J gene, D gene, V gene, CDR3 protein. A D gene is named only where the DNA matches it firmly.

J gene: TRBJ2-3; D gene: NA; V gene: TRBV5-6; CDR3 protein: CASSLARRSTDTQYF
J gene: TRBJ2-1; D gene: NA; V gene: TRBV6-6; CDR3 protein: CATGSGFNEQFF
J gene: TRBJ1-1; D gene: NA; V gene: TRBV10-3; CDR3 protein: CAISGGTLNTEAFF
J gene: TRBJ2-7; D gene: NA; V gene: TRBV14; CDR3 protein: CASSQQGAPSYEQYF
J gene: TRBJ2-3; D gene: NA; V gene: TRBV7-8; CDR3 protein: CASSENGGGGDTQYF
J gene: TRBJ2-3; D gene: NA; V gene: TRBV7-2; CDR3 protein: CASSRPITDTQYF
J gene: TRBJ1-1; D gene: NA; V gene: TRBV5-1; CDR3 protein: CASSWTLNTEAFF
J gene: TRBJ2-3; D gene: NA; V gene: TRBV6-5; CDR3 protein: CASSWGDTQYF
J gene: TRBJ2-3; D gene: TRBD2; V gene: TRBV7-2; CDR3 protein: CASSLTSGASTDTQYF
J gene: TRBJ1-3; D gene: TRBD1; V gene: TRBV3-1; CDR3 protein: CASSPGTGANTIYF
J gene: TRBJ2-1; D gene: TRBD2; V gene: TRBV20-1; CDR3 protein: CSARGWGLAGGTNEQFF
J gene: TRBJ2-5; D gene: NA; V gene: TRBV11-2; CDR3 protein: CASSTIGGPVETQYF
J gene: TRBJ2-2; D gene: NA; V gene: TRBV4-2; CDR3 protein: CASSQDLGGNTGELFF
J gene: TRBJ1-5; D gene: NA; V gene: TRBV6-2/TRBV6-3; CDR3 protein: CASAVKNQPQHF
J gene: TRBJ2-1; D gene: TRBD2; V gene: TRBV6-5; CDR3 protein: CASSYIAGSYNEQFF
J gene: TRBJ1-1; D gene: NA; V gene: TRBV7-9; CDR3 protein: CASSLVESITEAFF
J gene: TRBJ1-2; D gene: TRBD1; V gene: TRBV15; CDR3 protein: CATSRGMGQGLDYGYTF
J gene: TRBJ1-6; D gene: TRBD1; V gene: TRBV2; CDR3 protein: CASSKDRGRDSPLHF
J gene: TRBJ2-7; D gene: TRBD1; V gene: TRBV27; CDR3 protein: CASSLGTGASYEQYF
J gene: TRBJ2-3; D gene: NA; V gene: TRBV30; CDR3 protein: CAYKTGTTTTDTQYF
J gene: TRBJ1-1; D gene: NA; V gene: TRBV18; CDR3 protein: CASSPLDRLWEAFF
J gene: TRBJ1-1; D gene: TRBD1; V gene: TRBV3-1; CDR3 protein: CASSQETGAHLVTEAFF
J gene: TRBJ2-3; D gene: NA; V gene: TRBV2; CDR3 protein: CASTPTGRYTDTQYF
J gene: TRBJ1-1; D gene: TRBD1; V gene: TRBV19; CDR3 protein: CASSISRTGVLTNTEAFF
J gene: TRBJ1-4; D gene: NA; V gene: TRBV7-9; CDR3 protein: CASRAAGSREKLFF